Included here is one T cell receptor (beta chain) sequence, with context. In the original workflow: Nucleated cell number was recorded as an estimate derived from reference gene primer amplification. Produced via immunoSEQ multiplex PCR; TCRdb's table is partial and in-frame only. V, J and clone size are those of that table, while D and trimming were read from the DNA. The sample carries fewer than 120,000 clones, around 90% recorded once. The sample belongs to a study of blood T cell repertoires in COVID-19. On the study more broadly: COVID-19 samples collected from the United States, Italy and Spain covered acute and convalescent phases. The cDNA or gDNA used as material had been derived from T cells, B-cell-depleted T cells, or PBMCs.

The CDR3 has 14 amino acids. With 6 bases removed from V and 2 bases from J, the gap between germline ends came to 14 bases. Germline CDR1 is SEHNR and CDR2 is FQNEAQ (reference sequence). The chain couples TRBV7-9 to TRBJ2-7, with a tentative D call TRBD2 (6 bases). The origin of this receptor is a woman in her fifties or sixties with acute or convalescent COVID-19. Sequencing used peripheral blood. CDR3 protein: CASSTSNVPYEQYF. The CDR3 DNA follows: TGTGCCAGCAGTACTAGCAATGTTCCCTACGAGCAGTACTTC.